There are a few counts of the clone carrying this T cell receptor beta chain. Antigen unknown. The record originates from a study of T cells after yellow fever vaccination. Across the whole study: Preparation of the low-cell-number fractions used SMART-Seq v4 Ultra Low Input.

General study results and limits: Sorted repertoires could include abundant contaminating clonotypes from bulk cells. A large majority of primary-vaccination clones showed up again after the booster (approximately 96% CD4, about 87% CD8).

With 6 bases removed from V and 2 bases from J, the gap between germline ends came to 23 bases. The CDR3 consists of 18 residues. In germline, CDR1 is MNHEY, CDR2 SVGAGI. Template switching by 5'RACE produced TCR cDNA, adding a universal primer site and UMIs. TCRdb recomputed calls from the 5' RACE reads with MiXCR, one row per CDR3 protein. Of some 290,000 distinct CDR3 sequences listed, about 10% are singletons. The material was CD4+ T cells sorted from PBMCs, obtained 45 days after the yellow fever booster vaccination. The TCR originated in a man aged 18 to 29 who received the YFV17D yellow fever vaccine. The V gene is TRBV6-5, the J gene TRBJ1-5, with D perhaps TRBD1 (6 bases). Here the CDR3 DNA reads TGTGCCAGCAGGAAGGGGGGGGGGCAGGTTTTTCGCAATCAGCCCCAGCATTTT. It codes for CASRKGGGQVFRNQPQHF.